These T cell receptor beta chains were read from a single sample in a study of human T cells and chemical hapten exposure. A single record per CDR3 protein comes from TCRdb applying MiXCR to the RACE reads. The sample contains around 330,000 distinct CDR3 sequences, about 5% of which appear only once. Sequenced material: whole blood, taken in connection with sensitization to the hapten diphenylcyclopropenone (DPC). The source of these receptors is a woman aged 18-30 years with alopecia areata. Some clones in this sample may be carry-over from other donors' samples. Both conserved end residues are part of each CDR3. D genes are given only for firm matches. Not every row has a clone size; where given, it reads once, few, many or a size class.

j_gene: TRBJ2-7
d_gene: .
abundance: many
v_gene: TRBV19
CDR3aa: CASKQAGREQYF
CDR3nt: TGTGCCAGTAAACAGGCGGGGCGCGAGCAGTACTTC

j_gene: TRBJ2-1
d_gene: .
abundance: many
v_gene: TRBV7-3
CDR3aa: CASSSSGAAKQFF
CDR3nt: TGTGCCAGCAGCTCCTCCGGCGCAGCAAAGCAGTTCTTC

j_gene: TRBJ2-7
d_gene: .
abundance: few
v_gene: TRBV20-1
CDR3aa: CSARDSPYEQYF
CDR3nt: TGCAGTGCTAGAGACTCTCCTTACGAGCAGTACTTC

j_gene: TRBJ2-3
d_gene: TRBD2
abundance: many
v_gene: TRBV27
CDR3aa: CASSLLAGGRDTQYF
CDR3nt: TGTGCCAGCAGCCTTCTAGCGGGTGGTCGGGATACGCAGTATTTT

j_gene: TRBJ2-3
d_gene: .
abundance: many
v_gene: TRBV11-3
CDR3aa: CASSLAGANTDTQYF
CDR3nt: TGTGCCAGCAGCTTAGCAGGGGCCAACACAGATACGCAGTATTTT

j_gene: TRBJ2-3
d_gene: TRBD2
abundance: many
v_gene: TRBV20-1
CDR3aa: CSAPGTSGGSTDTQYF
CDR3nt: TGCAGTGCTCCCGGGACTAGCGGGGGTAGCACAGATACGCAGTATTTT

j_gene: TRBJ2-1
d_gene: .
abundance: .
v_gene: TRBV5-6
CDR3aa: CASSFVSPHEQFF
CDR3nt: TGTGCCAGCAGCTTCGTGTCCCCCCATGAGCAGTTCTTC

j_gene: TRBJ2-7
d_gene: TRBD1
abundance: many
v_gene: TRBV20-1
CDR3aa: CSARRTGTYEQYF
CDR3nt: TGCAGTGCTCGAAGGACAGGGACCTACGAGCAGTACTTC

j_gene: TRBJ2-7
d_gene: .
abundance: many
v_gene: TRBV7-6
CDR3aa: CASSLAFEEQYF
CDR3nt: TGTGCCAGCAGCTTAGCTTTCGAGGAGCAGTACTTC

j_gene: TRBJ1-2
d_gene: TRBD1
abundance: few
v_gene: TRBV28
CDR3aa: CASSTLDRGEGYTF
CDR3nt: TGTGCCAGCAGTACCCTAGACAGGGGAGAGGGCTACACCTTC

j_gene: TRBJ2-2
d_gene: TRBD1
abundance: .
v_gene: TRBV24-1
CDR3aa: CATGDSYTGELFF
CDR3nt: TGTGCCACGGGGGACAGTTACACCGGGGAGCTGTTTTTT

j_gene: TRBJ1-2
d_gene: TRBD1
abundance: few
v_gene: TRBV14
CDR3aa: CASSQTGIYGYTF
CDR3nt: TGTGCCAGCAGCCAGACAGGGATCTATGGCTACACCTTC

j_gene: TRBJ2-7
d_gene: .
abundance: many
v_gene: TRBV10-3
CDR3aa: CAISESGLTYEQYF
CDR3nt: TGTGCCATCAGTGAGTCAGGTCTGACCTACGAGCAGTACTTC

j_gene: TRBJ2-2
d_gene: .
abundance: few
v_gene: TRBV12-3/TRBV12-4
CDR3aa: CASTPGTPTGELFF
CDR3nt: TGTGCCAGCACCCCCGGGACTCCCACCGGGGAGCTGTTTTTT

j_gene: TRBJ1-4
d_gene: .
abundance: many
v_gene: TRBV5-1
CDR3aa: CASSSDRNNEKLFF
CDR3nt: TGCGCCAGCAGCTCGGACAGAAACAATGAAAAACTGTTTTTT

j_gene: TRBJ2-7
d_gene: .
abundance: .
v_gene: TRBV5-1
CDR3aa: CASSWGGQRGEQYF
CDR3nt: TGCGCCAGCAGCTGGGGAGGACAGCGTGGGGAGCAGTACTTC

j_gene: TRBJ1-5
d_gene: .
abundance: many
v_gene: TRBV12-3/TRBV12-4
CDR3aa: CASTGNSNQPQHF
CDR3nt: TGTGCCAGCACCGGGAATAGCAATCAGCCCCAGCATTTT

j_gene: TRBJ2-3
d_gene: .
abundance: few
v_gene: TRBV5-1
CDR3aa: CASSPHLQTTTDTQYF
CDR3nt: TGCGCCAGCAGCCCCCATCTACAGACAACCACAGATACGCAGTATTTT

j_gene: TRBJ2-3
d_gene: TRBD2
abundance: many
v_gene: TRBV10-3
CDR3aa: CAISEPSGSDTQYF
CDR3nt: TGTGCCATCAGTGAGCCTAGCGGATCAGATACGCAGTATTTT

j_gene: TRBJ2-4
d_gene: .
abundance: many
v_gene: TRBV20-1
CDR3aa: CSAIDGNIQYF
CDR3nt: TGCAGTGCTATTGACGGAAACATTCAGTACTTC